This T cell receptor beta chain came from a study of regulatory T cells in long-lasting Graves disease. Study-level results: Persistent patients shared more public clonotypes (around 2,500) than newly diagnosed patients (around 1,000).

This clonotype has just a few counts. Its antigen is not identified. The TCR beta library used iRepertoire HTBI primers with Arm-PCR amplification of CDR3. TCRdb analysed the multiplex PCR reads with MiXCR anew, one entry per CDR3 protein. The sample has about 430,000 distinct CDR3 sequences; around 20% are singletons. Germline assignment: CDR1 SGHRS and CDR2 YFSETQ. The V segment lost 0 bases and the J segment 2 bases; nucleotides outside the gene matches: 5. This CDR3 is built from 17 residues. Time point meaning: persistent/refractory GD, antithyroid drugs over 5 years with positive TRAb. RNA isolated from PBMCs was used to make the TCR library. In Xi'an, China, an endocrinology department was the source of patients.

V usage is TRBV5-1 and J usage is TRBJ2-7; 13 bases are shared with TRBD2. The sequencing here drew on peripheral blood mononuclear cells (PBMCs), taken when the disease was refractory, from a patient treated with antithyroid drugs. The clonotype was recovered from a female donor with Graves disease. The CDR3 region is CASSLGGLAGPTYEQYF. In nucleotides, the CDR3 is TGCGCCAGCAGCTTGGGGGGACTAGCGGGACCTACCTACGAGCAGTACTTC.